Listed here is a single T cell receptor (beta chain). The data derive from a study of blood T cell repertoires in COVID-19. Study at large: Sites across the United States, Italy and Spain contributed samples from acute and convalescent COVID-19. The cDNA or gDNA used as material had been derived from T cells, B-cell-depleted T cells, or PBMCs.

Recovery among Cohort 3 donors was established by two negative PCRs, clearance, or symptom resolution. Germline CDR1 is SGHAT and CDR2 is FQNNGV. The CDR3 consists of 13 residues. Germline trimming cut 5 bases from V and 7 bases from J; bases unmatched to any gene: 4. In the original analysis: Reference gene primer amplification gave estimated nucleated cell counts. Sequencing used immunoSEQ multiplex PCR; TCRdb keeps in-frame clones, though not all of them. That table gives V, J and clone size, and the DNA gave D and trimming. The table shows hundreds of thousands of clones, with approximately 91% occurring only once.

Sequencing input: PBMCs or T cells enriched from blood (not recorded which). V usage is TRBV11-2 and J usage is TRBJ2-1; TRBD2 matches at 8 bases. The TCR originated in a woman in her thirties or forties who had recovered from COVID-19. The CDR3 DNA sequence: TGTGCCAGCAGCCGACTAGCGCAGAATGAGCAGTTCTTC. It is translated as CASSRLAQNEQFF.